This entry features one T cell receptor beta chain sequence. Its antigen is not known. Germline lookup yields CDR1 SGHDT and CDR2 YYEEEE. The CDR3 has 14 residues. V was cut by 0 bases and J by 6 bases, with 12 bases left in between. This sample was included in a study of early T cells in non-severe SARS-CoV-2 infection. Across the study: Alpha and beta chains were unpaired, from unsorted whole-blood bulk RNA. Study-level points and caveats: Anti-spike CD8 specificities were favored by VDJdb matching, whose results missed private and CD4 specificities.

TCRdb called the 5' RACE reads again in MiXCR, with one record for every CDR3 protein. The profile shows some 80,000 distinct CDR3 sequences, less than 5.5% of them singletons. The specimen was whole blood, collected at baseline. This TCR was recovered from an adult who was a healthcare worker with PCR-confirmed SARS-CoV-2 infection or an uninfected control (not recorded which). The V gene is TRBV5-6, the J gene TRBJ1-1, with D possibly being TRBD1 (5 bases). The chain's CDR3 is CASSLGISGAEAFF. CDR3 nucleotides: TGTGCCAGCAGCTTGGGGATTTCGGGGGCTGAAGCTTTCTTT.